Below are 25 T cell receptor beta chains sequenced from a single sample in a study of T cells after posttransplantation cyclophosphamide. Using immunoSEQ multiplex PCR, the repertoire was profiled, and TCRdb retains in-frame clones only, with some absent. The sample holds about 5,900 clones, under 90% seen once. Busulfan-fludarabine conditioning, marrow transplant, and cyclophosphamide on days +3 and +4 were administered. The source was CD4+ T cells sorted from blood, collected around 350 days after allogeneic stem cell transplant with posttransplant cyclophosphamide. These receptors originate from a male patient aged 50 to 60 who received an allogeneic stem cell transplant from a related donor and was CMV-positive. Some T cells may be transferred from the graft donor.

The V and J genes are TRBV7-2 and TRBJ1-1; D may be TRBD1 (5 bases). Between the trimmed V and J ends, which lost 5 bases and 5 bases, there was a span of 15 bases. The CDR3 runs to 14 residues. Germline V CDR1 and CDR2: SGHTA, FQGNSA. Here the CDR3 DNA reads TGTGCCAGCAGCAAAACGGGGGGTGGTACTGAAGCTTTCTTT. Encoded protein: CASSKTGGGTEAFF. The complete variable domain, with remaining parts taken from reference TRBV7-2 and TRBJ1-1, reads GAGVSQSPSNKVTEKGKDVELRCDPISGHTALYWYRQSLGQGLEFLIYFQGNSAPDKSGLPSDRFSAERTGGSVSTLTIQRTQQEDSAVYLCASSKTGGGTEAFFGQGTRLTVV.

The chain employs TRBV7-2 and TRBJ1-5, with TRBD1 matching over 12 bases. There are 16 residues in the CDR3. Germline V gives CDR1 SGHTA, CDR2 FQGNSA. Unmatched junction bases numbered 4, after V lost 1 base and J lost 6 bases. Written as DNA, the CDR3 is TGTGCCAGCAGCTTAGGAGGGACAGGGGGCATTCAGCCCCAGCATTTT. Protein product: CASSLGGTGGIQPQHF.

This clone was found once. This sequence joins TRBV25-1 and TRBJ2-1; 8 nucleotides align to TRBD1. Germline V gene data show CDR1 as MGHDK and CDR2 as SYGVNS. J was trimmed by 0 bases and V by 8 bases; bases with no gene match: 9. CDR3 length: 16 residues. As DNA, the CDR3 is TGTGCCAGCGGGACCGGACAGGGAAGCTCCTACAATGAGCAGTTCTTC. Residues: CASGTGQGSSYNEQFF.

The V gene is TRBV9, the J gene TRBJ2-3; D is perhaps TRBD1 (6 bases). With 5 bases removed from V and 0 bases from J, the gap between germline ends came to 13 bases. From germline, CDR1 is SGDLS and CDR2 YYNGEE. This CDR3 is built from 15 residues. CDR3 DNA sequence: TGTGCCAGCAGTACAGGGTCGTGGAGCACAGATACGCAGTATTTT. It is translated as CASSTGSWSTDTQYF.

The rearrangement joins TRBV5-1 to TRBJ1-2; a possible D gene is TRBD1 (5 bases). Trimming left V 2 bases short and J 3 bases short, with 8 bases between. This CDR3 spans 13 amino acids. The germline gives CDR1 SGHRS, CDR2 YFSETQ. The DNA of the CDR3 is TGCGCCAGCAGCTTCCAACAGGACTATGGCTACACCTTC. Translated, it gives CASSFQQDYGYTF.

This clone was recorded a few times. CDR3 region: CAISENRGRVSTGELFF. CDR3 coding DNA: TGTGCCATCAGTGAGAACAGGGGGCGCGTATCGACCGGGGAGCTGTTTTTT. The J gene is TRBJ2-2, the V gene TRBV10-3; TRBD1 matches 9 bases. Germline lookup yields CDR1 ENHRY and CDR2 SYGVKD. The V segment lost 2 bases and the J segment 5 bases; nucleotides outside the gene matches: 9. CDR3 length: 17 amino acids.

The chain has TRBV18 and TRBJ2-5, with 12 bases lining up with TRBD2. The DNA end lines up better with TRBJ2-7; the J call may be wrong. CDR1 is KGHSH and CDR2 is LQKENI in the germline V gene. The CDR3 contains 16 residues. This CDR3 is CASSPGTSGRVHEQYF. The CDR3 DNA reads as TGTGCCAGCTCACCCGGGACTAGCGGGCGTGTCCACGAGCAGTACTTC.

This chain's CDR3 is CASSSRQGSYEQYF. The CDR3 region has the DNA TGTGCCAGCAGCTCACGACAGGGTTCCTACGAGCAGTACTTC. The chain links TRBV5-4 to TRBJ2-7, with TRBD1 matching over 7 bases. CDR1 and CDR2 (germline): SGHNT, YYREEE (reference sequence). J lost 1 base, V lost 3 bases, and 4 bases had no gene match. This CDR3 is built from 14 residues. Combining the CDR3 with reference TRBV5-4 and TRBJ2-7 gives the whole variable domain ETGVTQSPTHLIKTRGQQVTLRCSSQSGHNTVSWYQQALGQGPQFIFQYYREEENGRGNFPPRFSGLQFPNYSSELNVNALELDDSALYLCASSSRQGSYEQYFGPGTRLTVT.

The J gene is TRBJ1-1, the V gene TRBV5-1; 7 positions agree with TRBD1. After removal of 0 bases from V and 2 bases from J, the junction contained 7 bases not matched to a gene. Germline V gives CDR1 SGHRS, CDR2 YFSETQ. CDR3 length: 16 residues. CDR3 bases: TGCGCCAGCAGCTTGGGACAGGGAAACATTAACACTGAAGCTTTCTTT. Amino acid sequence: CASSLGQGNINTEAFF.

The chain recombines TRBV30 with TRBJ2-7, with 7 bases matching TRBD2. The CDR3 covers 14 residues. V dropped 1 base and J dropped 8; count of bases not matched to a gene: 11. Looked up from germline, CDR1 is GTSNPN and CDR2 is SVGIG (reference sequence). CDR3 coding DNA: TGTGCCTGGAGTGGAGCGGGGTCCAGGCCAAAGCAGTACTTC. Encoded protein: CAWSGAGSRPKQYF.

The J gene is TRBJ1-1, the V gene TRBV6-5; D gene uncertain. The CDR3 runs to 12 residues. Trimming removed 6 bases from V and 0 bases from J, with 5 bases in between. CDR1 MNHEY and CDR2 SVGAGI come from the germline V gene. In nucleotides, the CDR3 is TGTGCCAGCAGCGAGTTGAACACTGAAGCTTTCTTT. Its translation is CASSELNTEAFF.

This chain uses TRBV7-9 with TRBJ2-3; D is undetermined. V shed 4 bases and J shed 2 bases, with 7 bases lying between them. Germline-derived CDR1 and CDR2 are SEHNR and FQNEAQ (reference sequence). This CDR3 comprises 13 residues. The CDR3 nucleotides read TGTGCCAGCAGCTCCCTTGTCACAGATACGCAGTATTTT. It yields the protein CASSSLVTDTQYF.

V gene TRBV5-1 combines with J gene TRBJ2-5; D possibly corresponds to TRBD2 (6 bases). V dropped 1 base and J dropped 1 base, with 8 bases sitting between them. CDR1 and CDR2 from the germline V gene are SGHRS and YFSETQ. There are 14 residues in the CDR3. The CDR3 reads CASSLQGGQETQYF. DNA for the CDR3: TGCGCCAGCAGCTTGCAGGGAGGCCAAGAGACCCAGTACTTC.

The sample holds a few counts of this clone. The CDR3 loop reads CASSTRAERTYEQYF. CDR3 nucleotides: TGTGCCAGTAGTACTCGAGCCGAAAGAACCTACGAGCAGTACTTC. V gene TRBV19 combines with J gene TRBJ2-7, with D unclear. In germline, CDR1 is LNHDA, CDR2 SQIVND (reference sequence). The CDR3 covers 15 residues. The V end was cut by 4 bases, the J end by 2 bases, with 15 bases between.

This sequence joins TRBV5-1 and TRBJ1-2; TRBD1 matches at 10 bases. Germline-derived CDR1 and CDR2 are SGHRS and YFSETQ. The CDR3 is made up of 14 amino acids. After removal of 4 bases from V and 3 bases from J, the junction contained 3 bases not matched to a gene. CDR3 sequence reads: CASSKDRGDYGYTF. CDR3 in DNA: TGCGCCAGCAGCAAGGACAGGGGGGACTATGGCTACACCTTC. The variable domain in full, with the rest retrieved from reference TRBV5-1 and TRBJ1-2, is KAGVTQTPRYLIKTRGQQVTLSCSPISGHRSVSWYQQTPGQGLQFLFEYFSETQRNKGNFPGRFSGRQFSNSRSEMNVSTLELGDSALYLCASSKDRGDYGYTFGSGTRLTVV.

The V and J genes are TRBV15 and TRBJ2-2; D is uncertain. This CDR3 comprises 12 residues. V lost 3 bases, J lost 6 bases, and 5 bases lay in between. Germline CDR1 LNHNV, CDR2 YYDKDF (reference sequence). The CDR3 loop reads CATSSLAGELFF. In DNA form, the CDR3 reads TGTGCCACCAGCAGTCTCGCCGGGGAGCTGTTTTTT.

The genes are TRBV6-1 and TRBJ1-5; tentative D call: TRBD1 (5 bases). In germline, CDR1 is MNHNS, CDR2 SASEGT. V lost 4 bases to trimming and J lost 6 bases, with 13 bases between them. The CDR3 has 14 residues. The chain's CDR3 is CASSGWGVGQPQHF. CDR3 coding DNA: TGTGCCAGCAGTGGGTGGGGCGTGGGTCAGCCCCAGCATTTT.

By sample share, this clone is large. The chain joins TRBV18 to TRBJ1-1; tentative D call: TRBD1 (6 bases). This CDR3 comprises 15 residues. Per germline, CDR1 KGHSH and CDR2 LQKENI. The ends were cut back, 3 bases at V and 7 bases at J, with 18 bases in the middle. CDR3 DNA sequence: TGTGCCAGCTCACCCAGTACAGGGACCGACGTTGAAGCTTTCTTT. Its translation is CASSPSTGTDVEAFF. Looking up the rest from reference TRBV18 and TRBJ1-1 gives the full variable domain: NAGVMQNPRHLVRRRGQEARLRCSPMKGHSHVYWYRQLPEEGLKFMVYLQKENIIDESGMPKERFSAEFPKEGPSILRIQQVVRGDSAAYFCASSPSTGTDVEAFFGQGTRLTVV.

This chain links TRBV6-6 with TRBJ1-5; D call uncertain. The CDR3 has 14 amino acids. The germline V gene encodes CDR1 MNHNY and CDR2 SVGAGI (reference sequence). Trimming stripped 0 bases from V and 3 bases from J, with 6 bases between. The CDR3 nucleotides are TGTGCCAGCAGTTACTCTGCAGTCAATCAGCCCCAGCATTTT. Residues: CASSYSAVNQPQHF.

This clone appeared a single time. The chain employs TRBV15 and TRBJ2-3; maybe TRBD1 (6 bases). The germline CDR1 and CDR2 sequences are LNHNV and YYDKDF (reference sequence). CDR3 length equals 17 residues. Between the trimmed V and J ends, which lost 0 bases and 1 base, there was a span of 14 bases. The CDR3 reads CATSRDQWGLGTDTQYF. CDR3 coding DNA: TGTGCCACCAGCAGAGATCAGTGGGGGCTTGGCACAGATACGCAGTATTTT.

This clone was counted a single time. The genes are TRBV19 and TRBJ1-2; weak D call: TRBD1 (6 bases). Germline lookup yields CDR1 LNHDA and CDR2 SQIVND (reference sequence). The CDR3 contains 13 residues. Trimming pared 5 bases from V and 1 base from J, leaving 8 bases between. The CDR3 sequence: CASSEQGNYGYTF. The DNA for the CDR3 is TGTGCCAGTAGTGAACAGGGTAACTATGGCTACACCTTC.

This clone was counted once. The V and J genes are TRBV19 and TRBJ2-7; 9 positions match TRBD2. Germline-derived CDR1 and CDR2 are LNHDA and SQIVND (reference sequence). V trimming: 3 bases; J trimming: 2 bases; junction bases outside the gene matches: 5. There are 15 residues in the CDR3. CDR3: CASSMGGRAPYEQYF. The CDR3 region has the DNA TGTGCCAGTAGTATGGGCGGGAGGGCCCCCTACGAGCAGTACTTC.

This chain links TRBV6-5 with TRBJ1-4, with D unresolved. The V end lost 8 bases, the J end lost 4 bases, and 8 bases lay between the germline ends. CDR1 and CDR2 from the germline V gene are MNHEY and SVGAGI. The CDR3 totals 12 residues. The CDR3 is CASGRVNEKLFF. The CDR3 DNA sequence: TGTGCCAGCGGGCGGGTTAATGAAAAACTGTTTTTT.

This clone was seen only a few times. This chain's CDR3 is CASQRGGSSYNEQFF. In nucleotides, the CDR3 is TGTGCCAGCCAACGAGGGGGCAGCTCCTACAATGAGCAGTTCTTC. The genes are TRBV5-4 and TRBJ2-1; 7 nucleotides align to TRBD1. Germline assignment: CDR1 SGHNT and CDR2 YYREEE (reference sequence). Trimming at V came to 7 bases and at J to 0 bases, leaving 7 bases not matched to a gene. The CDR3 runs 15 residues.

This chain connects TRBV11-2 to TRBJ2-3, with 11 nucleotides matching TRBD2. The CDR3 is 18 amino acids. CDR1 and CDR2 (germline): SGHAT, FQNNGV. Trimming took 5 bases from V and 0 from J; bases not matched to a gene: 10. The CDR3 coding sequence is TGTGCCAGCAGCCAAAGGGGTAGCGGGGGGGCTAGCACAGATACGCAGTATTTT. Residues: CASSQRGSGGASTDTQYF. Combining the CDR3 with reference TRBV11-2 and TRBJ2-3 gives the whole variable domain EAGVAQSPRYKIIEKRQSVAFWCNPISGHATLYWYQQILGQGPKLLIQFQNNGVVDDSQLPKDRFSAERLKGVDSTLKIQPAKLEDSAVYLCASSQRGSGGASTDTQYFGPGTRLTVL.